Following are 10 T cell receptor beta chains from one sample sequenced in a study of OX40 agonist ivuxolimab in advanced cancers. Profiling relied on immunoSEQ multiplex PCR, and the TCRdb table lists in-frame clones only, not all of them. The sample includes tens of thousands of clones, approximately 79% of them seen just once. Here the sequenced sample was CD4+ or CD8+ T cells sorted from blood, taken in a trial of the OX40 agonist ivuxolimab. The receptors derive from an adult with an advanced solid tumor such as melanoma, head and neck, liver or kidney cancer.

This clone showed up just a few times. Other DNA sequences within the sample encode an identical CDR3. This sequence joins TRBV15 and TRBJ1-5, with 7 bases fitting TRBD1. This CDR3 region has 15 residues. The germline V gene encodes CDR1 LNHNV and CDR2 YYDKDF (reference sequence). Trimming cost V 3 bases and J 0 bases; bases outside gene matches: 2. CDR3 coding DNA: TGTGCCACCAGCAGGGGACAGTATAGCAATCAGCCCCAGCATTTT. This encodes CATSRGQYSNQPQHF.

The V and J genes are TRBV7-9 and TRBJ2-7; TRBD1 is a possible D gene (6 bases). V shed 5 bases and J shed 3 bases, with 17 bases lying between them. CDR3 size: 15 residues. Germline values: CDR1 SEHNR, CDR2 FQNEAQ (reference sequence). For the CDR3, the DNA is TGTGCCAGCAGCCTCAGATCGCAGGGGATCTACGAGCAGTACTTC. Translating gives CASSLRSQGIYEQYF.

V and J are TRBV2 and TRBJ2-1; tentative D call: TRBD2 (5 bases). V gave up 3 bases and J gave up 10 bases, with 10 bases separating them. This CDR3 is 12 amino acids long. The germline V gene has CDR1 SNHLY and CDR2 FYNNEI. The CDR3 bases are TGTGCCAGCAGTGACGAGGGCCGCGAGCAGTTCTTC. This encodes CASSDEGREQFF.

This chain uses TRBV7-9 with TRBJ1-5; possibly TRBD1 for D (5 bases). V lost 5 bases and J lost 2, with 16 bases in between. Per the germline V gene, CDR1 is SEHNR and CDR2 is FQNEAQ (reference sequence). This CDR3 is built from 16 residues. The CDR3 sequence: CASSRNLGDGNQPQHF. CDR3 in DNA: TGTGCCAGCAGCCGCAACTTGGGGGACGGCAATCAGCCCCAGCATTTT.

Only a few counts were recorded for this clone. In DNA form, the CDR3 reads TGCGCCAGCAGCTTGGGTCCGGGACAGGGCTACGAGCAGTACTTC. Encoded protein: CASSLGPGQGYEQYF. The V call is TRBV5-1, the J call TRBJ2-7; 9 bases fit TRBD1. The germline V gene has CDR1 SGHRS and CDR2 YFSETQ. The CDR3 contains 15 residues. V was pared by 0 bases and J by 3 bases, with 4 bases of the junction left unmatched.

This chain connects TRBV28 to TRBJ2-5, with no clear D. The CDR3 is 13 amino acids. Trimming removed 5 bases at V and 4 bases at J, with 11 bases between. CDR1 is MDHEN, CDR2 SYDVKM, per germline. The DNA of the CDR3 is TGTGCCAGCAGTACACCCTCATTAGAGACCCAGTACTTC. Translated: CASSTPSLETQYF.

J is TRBJ2-5 and V is TRBV5-1, with D uncertain. The CDR3 spans 12 residues. Trimming pared 5 bases from V and 3 bases from J, leaving 8 bases between. CDR1 and CDR2 from the germline V gene are SGHRS and YFSETQ. For the CDR3, the DNA is TGCGCCAGCAGTTATTCGGAAGAGACCCAGTACTTC. This gives the protein CASSYSEETQYF.

The chain joins TRBV5-1 to TRBJ1-4, with D possibly being TRBD1 (5 bases). Trimming shortened V by 2 bases and J by 8 bases, and 16 bases separated the two germline ends. From germline, CDR1 is SGHRS and CDR2 YFSETQ. The CDR3 covers 15 residues. CDR3 DNA sequence: TGCGCCAGCAGCTTATCCGGGACTACGAACGAAAAACTGTTTTTT. Encoded protein: CASSLSGTTNEKLFF.

The chain combines TRBV7-9 with TRBJ1-6, with D tentatively TRBD1 (6 bases). The CDR3 totals 13 residues. Germline loops: CDR1 SEHNR, CDR2 FQNEAQ (reference sequence). V was pared by 7 bases and J by 7 bases, with 11 bases between. The CDR3 coding sequence is TGTGCCAGCAAGGGGGAGGGAAATTCACCCCTCCACTTT. Translation gives CASKGEGNSPLHF.

This clone was seen only a few times. This chain uses TRBV28 with TRBJ1-5, with D possibly matching TRBD1 (5 bases). The germline gives CDR1 MDHEN, CDR2 SYDVKM. The CDR3 has 13 amino acids. Trimming removed 4 bases at V and 10 bases at J, with 14 bases between. DNA for the CDR3: TGTGCCAGCAGTTATCCGGGGCCCATCCCCCAGCATTTT. It encodes CASSYPGPIPQHF.